This T cell receptor beta chain comes out of a study of blood T cell repertoires in COVID-19. In the source study's methods: Estimation of nucleated cell counts relied on the amplification of reference gene primers. TCRdb's copy holds only in-frame clones and misses some; the assay was immunoSEQ multiplex PCR. The V and J calls and the clone size are those of that table, but D and trimming were determined from the DNA. This table holds approximately 130,000 clones, roughly four fifths found once. Before being deemed recovered, Cohort 3 donors had two negative PCRs, clearance, or symptom resolution. Trimming pared 2 bases from V and 4 bases from J, leaving 8 bases between. This CDR3 has 14 amino acids. Germline V gene data show CDR1 as SGHTA and CDR2 as FQGNSA.

The source of this sequence is a man younger than 40 who had recovered from COVID-19. The rearrangement links TRBV7-2 to TRBJ1-4, with D unresolved. The sample taken for sequencing was PBMCs or T cells enriched from blood (not recorded which). The CDR3 nucleotides are TGTGCCAGCAGCTTAAACACTATTAATGAAAAACTGTTTTTT. It codes for CASSLNTINEKLFF.